One and the same sample provided the 2 T cell receptor beta chains below, sequenced in a study of CD8 T cells in Susac syndrome. RNA totalling roughly 0.5 to 1 ug underwent reverse transcription with random hexamers. Via MiXCR, TCRdb re-called the immunoSEQ multiplex PCR reads, giving one row per CDR3 protein. Of around 130,000 distinct CDR3 sequences in the sample, 90% to 95% were seen once. Input material: CD4+ T cells from PBMCs. The receptor set was obtained from a human donor with multiple sclerosis.

This chain joins TRBV6-2 or TRBV6-3 and TRBJ2-1; the D gene could be TRBD1 or TRBD2 (6 bases each). Germline V gene data show CDR1 as MNHEY and CDR2 as SVGEGT. Trimming left V 3 bases short and J 4 bases short, with 19 bases between. The CDR3 extends over 17 amino acids. CDR3 in DNA: TGTGCCAGCAGTTATTCTCCGACCGGGGGCATTTACAATGAGCAGTTCTTC. Amino acid sequence: CASSYSPTGGIYNEQFF.

The chain joins TRBV2 to TRBJ2-4, with D possibly being TRBD1 (6 bases). This CDR3 region has 18 residues. The V end lost 6 bases, the J end lost 1 base, and 22 bases lay between the germline ends. Germline assignment: CDR1 SNHLY and CDR2 FYNNEI. The CDR3 sequence: CASRSYTQGLKAKNIQYF. The CDR3 nucleotides are TGTGCCAGCAGGTCATACACACAGGGCCTAAAGGCCAAAAACATTCAGTACTTC.